These T cell receptor beta chains were read from a single sample in a study of T cells in Graves' hyperthyroidism and ophthalmopathy. TCRdb re-called the multiplex PCR reads through MiXCR, storing one row per CDR3 protein. This sample has 500,000 or so distinct CDR3 sequences, with more than 15% found just once. The sequencing sample was made of blood. All receptors come from a woman younger than 35 with Graves' ophthalmopathy. Both conserved end residues are trimmed from each CDR3. A D gene is named only where the DNA matches it firmly. The size entry is marked missing in some rows and otherwise reads once, few, many or a size class.

J	size	D	V	CDR3
TRBJ2-3	NA	NA	TRBV6-2/TRBV6-3	ASRSGPGTQY
TRBJ2-1	many	NA	TRBV25-1	ASAPGSSYNEQF
TRBJ2-7	NA	NA	TRBV5-1	ASSLDDGNIYEQY
TRBJ1-2	NA	TRBD1	TRBV27	ASRGTGEGYGYT
TRBJ2-7	NA	NA	TRBV7-9	ASSPGRTIYEQY
TRBJ2-7	many	TRBD1	TRBV7-9	ASSTGTGWSSYEQY
TRBJ2-7	many	NA	TRBV3-1	ASSRTPGPVSYEQY
TRBJ2-7	many	TRBD1	TRBV30	ACGQGTYEQY
TRBJ2-1	many	TRBD2	TRBV12-3/TRBV12-4	ASSPGGPGNEQF
TRBJ1-1	many	NA	TRBV12-3/TRBV12-4	ASSAPQGSGTEAF
TRBJ2-3	many	NA	TRBV5-1	ASSSIGGRTDTQY
TRBJ1-4	few	NA	TRBV7-9	ASSLVANEKLF
TRBJ2-1	many	TRBD1	TRBV7-2	ASSRTSGTGSDEQF
TRBJ1-1	many	NA	TRBV18	ASSQGENTEAF
TRBJ1-1	many	TRBD1	TRBV18	ASSPKTGVTEAF
TRBJ2-1	NA	TRBD1	TRBV3-1	ASSPPRDRLRFEQF
TRBJ1-1	many	TRBD1	TRBV3-1	ASSQDLGQGNTEAF
TRBJ2-7	many	NA	TRBV5-1	ASSYGTTNYEQY
TRBJ2-3	many	NA	TRBV7-8	ASSQSWGSHTDTQY
TRBJ1-1	few	NA	TRBV20-1	SAPGELNTEAF
TRBJ2-1	NA	TRBD2	TRBV25-1	ASSGPMRQRGRYNEQF
TRBJ2-1	many	NA	TRBV7-3	ASSQGPAGRTYNEQF
TRBJ2-7	many	NA	TRBV7-8	ASSLRGSTDEQY
TRBJ1-4	NA	NA	TRBV5-6	ASSPGWGSTNEKLF
TRBJ2-2	NA	NA	TRBV7-2	ASSLEETGELF
TRBJ1-6	few	TRBD1	TRBV13	ASSFGQGGTYNSPLH
TRBJ2-7	many	TRBD1	TRBV13	ASSSQEDRAESSYEQY
TRBJ1-3	many	NA	TRBV3-1	ASSQDQALSGNTIY
TRBJ2-7	NA	NA	TRBV29-1	SARDTLGGQY
TRBJ1-1	NA	NA	TRBV6-5	ASSYVGGLTEAF
TRBJ2-1	NA	TRBD2	TRBV11-2	ASSLGGLAGNEQF
TRBJ2-1	many	NA	TRBV11-2	ASSLVPKFRTPTYNEQF
TRBJ1-2	many	NA	TRBV5-1	ASSVSARAAGYT
TRBJ1-1	many	TRBD1	TRBV20-1	SARALDRGVTEAF
TRBJ2-1	NA	TRBD1	TRBV9	ASSVAPRQGANEQF
TRBJ2-7	many	NA	TRBV27	ASREWESAYEQY
TRBJ1-4	few	NA	TRBV4-3	ASSQGTHRDQLTNEKLF
TRBJ1-2	NA	NA	TRBV5-1	ASSPRDIQRANYGYT
TRBJ1-6	few	NA	TRBV27	ASSLSTANNSPLH
TRBJ1-2	few	NA	TRBV7-3	ASSLSSQNGYT
TRBJ2-1	few	NA	TRBV27	ASSLSVVYNEQF